The 5 T cell receptor beta chains listed next were all sequenced from one sample in a study of vaccination effects on CD4 cells after COVID-19. Ahead of sequencing, the ViraFEST assay grew antigen-specific CD4+ T cells using viral peptide pools. Researchers isolated CD4+ T cells once 9 to 11 days of culture had elapsed. Previously uninfected by SARS-CoV-2, the vaccine recipients also showed negative nucleocapsid antibodies. The antigens for these receptors are not known. The table came from immunoSEQ multiplex PCR; TCRdb's copy has only in-frame clones and leaves some out. The profile shows approximately 21,000 clones, 65% to 80% of them singletons. The sample consisted of CD4+ T cells from PBMCs cultured with HCoV-NL63 spike peptides, taken before COVID-19 vaccination. Receptors were obtained from a human donor who received a COVID-19 vaccine.

This clone was recorded only once. J is TRBJ1-2 and V is TRBV29-1; TRBD1 matches 7 bases. CDR3 size: 14 residues. Germline-derived CDR1 and CDR2 are SQVTM and ANQGSEA. Losses at the gene ends were 7 bases for V and 5 bases for J; bases not matched to a gene: 13. The CDR3 region is CSAEPTGDRYGYTF. The CDR3 coding sequence is TGCAGCGCCGAACCCACAGGGGATAGGTATGGCTACACCTTC.

This clone was recorded only once. The chain joins TRBV15 to TRBJ2-5; D not resolved. The germline V gene encodes CDR1 LNHNV and CDR2 YYDKDF (reference sequence). The CDR3 spans 13 residues. The V end lost 6 bases, the J end lost 2 bases, and 10 bases lay between the germline ends. The CDR3 region has the DNA TGTGCCACCAGTGGGCAGTTACAAGAGACCCAGTACTTC. Residues: CATSGQLQETQYF.

The chain has TRBV11-2 and TRBJ2-2; unclear D gene. Trimming took off 3 bases at V and 1 base at J, with 9 bases between the two ends. CDR3 size: 15 residues. Looked up from germline, CDR1 is SGHAT and CDR2 is FQNNGV. The chain's CDR3 is CASSFLHLNTGELFF. As DNA, the CDR3 is TGTGCCAGCAGCTTTTTACACTTGAACACCGGGGAGCTGTTTTTT.

The CDR3 coding sequence is TGTGCCAGCAGCTTACAGGGCACTGAAGCTTTCTTT. It encodes CASSLQGTEAFF. This chain uses TRBV3-1 (or the pseudogene TRBV3-2) with TRBJ1-1, with a tentative D call TRBD1 (6 bases). The V end lost 5 bases, the J end lost 4 bases, and 8 bases lay between the germline ends. The CDR3 has 12 residues. Per germline, CDR1 LGHDT and CDR2 YNNKEL (reference sequence).

V usage is TRBV5-1 and J usage is TRBJ2-1; 9 nucleotides line up with TRBD1. This CDR3 has 14 residues. Per the germline V gene, CDR1 is SGHRS and CDR2 is YFSETQ. J lost 9 bases, V lost 8 bases, and 12 bases had no gene match. The CDR3 region has the DNA TGCGCCAGTACCGGGACAGGGCGGGCCGGTGAGCAGTTCTTC. Amino acid sequence: CASTGTGRAGEQFF.